The entry below gives a single T cell receptor (beta chain) sequence along with its context. The antigen remains unidentified. The germline gives CDR1 SEHNR, CDR2 FQNEAQ (reference sequence). The CDR3 loop spans 17 amino acids. J was trimmed by 0 bases and V by 5 bases; bases with no gene match: 8. The data were obtained in a study of cytomegalovirus exposure and HLA in healthy donors. Whole-study findings and limits: Trimming of TCR beta V- and J-genes showed a link, identified in a later analysis, to a missense DCLRE1C variant. An analysis done earlier found most TCR beta V segments productive about 87% or about 30% of the time. Cytomegalovirus association was assigned to 170 or so TCR beta chains.

The PCR made use of 60 Vbeta and 13 Jbeta primers. TCRdb's table, derived via immunoSEQ multiplex PCR, lists solely in-frame clones and lacks some. The repertoire holds approximately 200,000 clones, with more than 75% as singletons. The clonotype comes from a human donor in good health. Sequencing was performed on PBMCs. The chain links TRBV7-9 to TRBJ2-1; TRBD1 agrees at 9 bases. This CDR3 reads CASSHITGGDSYNEQFF. DNA of the CDR3: TGTGCCAGCAGCCACATTACAGGGGGCGACTCCTACAATGAGCAGTTCTTC.